A selection of T cell receptor beta chains follows, all from one sample in a study of vaccination effects on CD4 cells after COVID-19. The assay was immunoSEQ multiplex PCR, and TCRdb's table has in-frame clones only and misses some. The sample carries 66,000 or so clones, around 70% recorded once. No antigen has been assigned to these receptors. The sample was CD4+ T cells from PBMCs cultured without peptide, taken after COVID-19 vaccination. These receptors were taken from a human donor who received a COVID-19 vaccine. The CDR3 runs from the conserved cysteine through the conserved F or W. Each record gives: CDR3 DNA, CDR3 protein, D gene, V gene, J gene, clone size. D genes are given only for firm matches. Not all rows give a size; the values are once, few, many and, for expanded clones, a class.

TGTGCTACGGGGGGGAAGGCGACCCAGTACTTC	CATGGKATQYF	TRBD2	TRBV12-5	TRBJ2-5	.
TGTGCCAGCCCCCCTCGACTAGCGGGGCTACAAGAGACCCAGTACTTC	CASPPRLAGLQETQYF	TRBD2	TRBV28	TRBJ2-5	.
TGTGCCACCCAGAGAGGGGCCCGTGAAAAACTGTTTTTT	CATQRGAREKLFF	.	TRBV7-8	TRBJ1-4	.
TGTGCCAGTACCTCCGGGGTCCTAAATTCTTACAATCAGCCCCAGCATTTT	CASTSGVLNSYNQPQHF	.	TRBV19	TRBJ1-5	.
TGTGCCAGCAGTGATCCGAACTTTGAAGCTTTCTTT	CASSDPNFEAFF	.	TRBV6-1	TRBJ1-1	.
TGCGCCAGCAGCCAAGATTTGATGGGGCTCCATCAGCCCCAGCATTTT	CASSQDLMGLHQPQHF	.	TRBV4-3	TRBJ1-5	.
TGTGCCACCAGAAGCCCCGGGACAGTGGACACAGATACGCAGTATTTT	CATRSPGTVDTDTQYF	TRBD1	TRBV24-1	TRBJ2-3	.
TGTGCCAGCAGCTCACGCACCGGGGAGCTGTTTTTT	CASSSRTGELFF	.	TRBV7-9	TRBJ2-2	.
TGTGCCAGCAGCGTAGGCGGGGTTAATGAGCAGTTCTTC	CASSVGGVNEQFF	.	TRBV9	TRBJ2-1	.
TGTGCCAGCAGTGAAGGGGGGTACGGGGAGCTGTTTTTT	CASSEGGYGELFF	.	TRBV6-1	TRBJ2-2	once
TGTGCCAGCAGCGTAGGGTCAGGGCCCTACAATGAGCAGTTCTTC	CASSVGSGPYNEQFF	.	TRBV9	TRBJ2-1	.
TGCGCCAGCAGCTTGGTAGCGGGACAGGGGGCTGCGAACACCGGGGAGCTGTTTTTT	CASSLVAGQGAANTGELFF	TRBD1	TRBV5-1	TRBJ2-2	.
TGTGCCAGCTTACGGACAGGGAACAATCAGCCCCAGCATTTT	CASLRTGNNQPQHF	TRBD1	TRBV6-5	TRBJ1-5	.
TGTGCCAGCAGTTACTCTGGGGCAGGGGGGGACTATGGCTACACCTTC	CASSYSGAGGDYGYTF	TRBD1	TRBV6-5	TRBJ1-2	.
TGTGCCACCAGTGATAGGGGGACAGGGTTTCTACTCAATGAGCAGTTCTTC	CATSDRGTGFLLNEQFF	TRBD1	TRBV24-1	TRBJ2-1	.
TGTGCCAGCAGCCAAGTGGGACTAGCGGTAAAAGAGACCCAGTACTTC	CASSQVGLAVKETQYF	TRBD2	TRBV3-1/TRBV3-2	TRBJ2-5	.
TGCAGTGCTAATTCACAGGGGATGCTGTTTTTT	CSANSQGMLFF	TRBD1	TRBV20-1	TRBJ1-4	.
TGTGCCAGTAGTCCCGCCATCGCTTCTAACTATGGCTACACCTTC	CASSPAIASNYGYTF	.	TRBV19	TRBJ1-2	few
TGTGCCAGTAGTATATGGGATACGCAGTATTTT	CASSIWDTQYF	.	TRBV19	TRBJ2-3	.
TGTGCCAGCAGCTTAGGTCCAGGGGGCGGCGGGGAGCTGTTTTTT	CASSLGPGGGGELFF	TRBD1	TRBV7-3	TRBJ2-2	.
TGTGCCTGGAGTCGAGGGAATGGAAACACCATATATTTT	CAWSRGNGNTIYF	.	TRBV30	TRBJ1-3	.
TGCGCCAGCAGCGCTTCTAGCGGGGGGGCGCAGGAGACCCAGTACTTC	CASSASSGGAQETQYF	TRBD2	TRBV5-1	TRBJ2-5	once
TGTGCCAGTAGGGCTCTGACAGATAATTCACCCCTCCACTTT	CASRALTDNSPLHF	.	TRBV19	TRBJ1-6	.
TGTGCCAGCAGCGTAGGGACTAGCGTGGATACGCAGTATTTT	CASSVGTSVDTQYF	TRBD2	TRBV9	TRBJ2-3	.
TGTGCCAGCAGCTCCCTTAGGCCCCGGGGCACAGATACGCAGTATTTT	CASSSLRPRGTDTQYF	.	TRBV7-2	TRBJ2-3	.
TGTGCCAGCAGCTTAGGGTTCCGGGGCACTGAAGCTTTCTTT	CASSLGFRGTEAFF	.	TRBV11-2	TRBJ1-1	.
TGTGCCAGCAGTTCGGAGGGCATCCCGAACACTGAAGCTTTCTTT	CASSSEGIPNTEAFF	.	TRBV2	TRBJ1-1	.
TGTGCCAGCTCACCAAAGGTAGCTGGAGATACGCAGTATTTT	CASSPKVAGDTQYF	.	TRBV18	TRBJ2-3	.
TGCGCCAGCAGCAAGGACAGCCCTAGCACAGATACGCAGTATTTT	CASSKDSPSTDTQYF	.	TRBV5-1	TRBJ2-3	.
TGTGCCAGCAGCTTTATACCGGGACGGTGCAATCAGCCCCAGCATTTT	CASSFIPGRCNQPQHF	.	TRBV21-1	TRBJ1-5	.
TGTGCCAGCAGCCAAGTGATAAACTATGGCTACACCTTC	CASSQVINYGYTF	.	TRBV14	TRBJ1-2	once
TGTGCCACGGGGCGGGGACCTAATGAAAAACTGTTTTTT	CATGRGPNEKLFF	.	TRBV2	TRBJ1-4	few
TGCAGTGCTAGTTTTGGGACAGGAGAGACCCAGTACTTC	CSASFGTGETQYF	TRBD1	TRBV20-1	TRBJ2-5	.
TGTGCCAGCTCAGCTAAGAACACCGGGGAGCTGTTTTTT	CASSAKNTGELFF	.	TRBV18	TRBJ2-2	few
TGTGCCAGCAGCTCCGACTTGGGGGCGCAGTTCTTC	CASSSDLGAQFF	.	TRBV11-3	TRBJ2-1	.
TGCGCCAGCAGCCAAGACCTTACCCGCGCTGGAGCTTTCTTT	CASSQDLTRAGAFF	.	TRBV4-1	TRBJ1-1	.
TGTGCCAGCAGCTTAGAGGGGGCAGGCACTGAAGCTTTCTTT	CASSLEGAGTEAFF	TRBD1	TRBV11-1	TRBJ1-1	.
TGTGCCAGCAGACGTCAGGGGGCCTCCTATAATTCACCCCTCCACTTT	CASRRQGASYNSPLHF	TRBD1	TRBV7-2	TRBJ1-6	.
TGTGCCAGCAGCCGGGGACTAGCGGGGGCCTACAATGAGCAGTTCTTC	CASSRGLAGAYNEQFF	TRBD2	TRBV13	TRBJ2-1	.
TGCGCCAGCAGCCCATATGCAACTAATGAAAAACTGTTTTTT	CASSPYATNEKLFF	.	TRBV5-1	TRBJ1-4	.
TGTGCCAGCAGTAAAGTGTGGGGTGCAGGCACAGATACGCAGTATTTT	CASSKVWGAGTDTQYF	.	TRBV2	TRBJ2-3	once
TGTGCCAGCAAGGCAGGGGAAGTCAGCACTGAAGCTTTCTTT	CASKAGEVSTEAFF	.	TRBV6-5	TRBJ1-1	.
TGTGCCAGCTCACCTGGGACAGGCCAAGAGACCCAGTACTTC	CASSPGTGQETQYF	TRBD1	TRBV18	TRBJ2-5	.
TGTGCCAGTAGTATAGTCAGGGAGAACACTGAAGCTTTCTTT	CASSIVRENTEAFF	.	TRBV19	TRBJ1-1	.
TGTGCCAGCAGCGTAGGGATTTCAGAGACCCAGTACTTC	CASSVGISETQYF	.	TRBV6-5	TRBJ2-5	.
TGTGCCAGCAGCTTAGACGGGTACGATCAGCCCCAGCATTTT	CASSLDGYDQPQHF	.	TRBV7-9	TRBJ1-5	.
TGCAGCCCTTGGGACAGGTTAACAGATACGCAGTATTTT	CSPWDRLTDTQYF	TRBD1	TRBV29-1	TRBJ2-3	.
TGCAGCGTTGAATCTGGCGCAGATACGCAGTATTTT	CSVESGADTQYF	.	TRBV29-1	TRBJ2-3	.
TGTGCCAGCAGTGTAGCCCAGGGGCATGAAGGCTACACCTTC	CASSVAQGHEGYTF	.	TRBV6-4	TRBJ1-2	.
TGTGCCAGCAGTGGGAAAGACAGGGGGGGCACCGGGGAGCTGTTTTTT	CASSGKDRGGTGELFF	TRBD1	TRBV6-1	TRBJ2-2	.
TGCGCCAGCAGCCAACGAACAGGGTGGACCGGGGAGCTGTTTTTT	CASSQRTGWTGELFF	.	TRBV4-1	TRBJ2-2	.
TGTGCCAGCAACCCGGGACAGGGTGAAGAGACCCAGTACTTC	CASNPGQGEETQYF	TRBD1	TRBV2	TRBJ2-5	.
TGTGCCTGGAGTTTAGACAGGGCGGAAGCTTTCTTT	CAWSLDRAEAFF	TRBD1	TRBV30	TRBJ1-1	.
TGTGCCAGCAGCTTGGGTAGCGGAGACTACAATGAGCAGTTCTTC	CASSLGSGDYNEQFF	.	TRBV5-4	TRBJ2-1	.
TGCGCCAGCAGCACCGAACTTGGACTCGGCGAAAACATTCAGTACTTC	CASSTELGLGENIQYF	.	TRBV5-1	TRBJ2-4	.
TGTGCCAGCAGCCCTGGGGGAGACCGAGCCCCCGATGAGCAGTTCTTC	CASSPGGDRAPDEQFF	.	TRBV5-4	TRBJ2-1	.
TGCGCCAGCAGCTTTGGTCTCGGAAACACCATATATTTT	CASSFGLGNTIYF	.	TRBV5-1	TRBJ1-3	.